Reported below is one T cell receptor beta chain. The antigen remains undetermined. The source of the sample is a study of cytomegalovirus exposure and HLA in healthy donors. Each donor was healthy, and each was a bone marrow donor. Study conclusions and caveats: It was assumed in the presence/absence analyses that sequencing depth was roughly uniform across donors.

Amplification used 60 Vbeta primers and 13 Jbeta primers. TCRdb's copy holds only in-frame clones and misses some; the assay was immunoSEQ multiplex PCR. The sample table includes 200,000 or so clones. Per the germline V gene, CDR1 is SGHRS and CDR2 is YFSETQ. V lost 0 bases and J lost 0, with 10 bases in between. The CDR3 contains 16 residues. Source material: PBMCs. The clonotype comes from a boy between 10 and 17 years old in good health and CMV-seronegative. V usage is TRBV5-1 and J usage is TRBJ1-3; D is possibly TRBD1 (6 bases). CDR3: CASSLEGTLSGNTIYF. CDR3 nucleotide sequence: TGCGCCAGCAGCTTGGAGGGGACACTCTCTGGAAACACCATATATTTT.